In this sample, the clone carrying this TCR beta chain turned up many times. The V segment lost 5 bases and the J segment 3 bases; nucleotides outside the gene matches: 7. CDR3 length: 15 amino acids. Germline loops: CDR1 DFQATT, CDR2 SNEGSKA (reference sequence). This entry is derived from a study of early T cells in non-severe SARS-CoV-2 infection. For the study at large: Unsorted whole blood bulk RNA was sequenced, with unpaired chains.

Unique molecular identifiers were affixed to single, distinct cDNA molecules. TCRdb ran MiXCR on the 5' RACE reads and lists one entry per CDR3 protein. Of some 80,000 distinct CDR3 sequences listed, approximately 14% are singletons. Sequenced material: whole blood. The receptor's source is an adult who was a healthcare worker with PCR-confirmed SARS-CoV-2 infection or an uninfected control (not recorded which). V is TRBV20-1 and J is TRBJ2-1; 10 bases are a match to TRBD2. CDR3 amino acids: CSARSPSGGYNEQFF. As DNA, the CDR3 is TGCAGTGCTCGCTCCCCTAGCGGGGGCTACAATGAGCAGTTCTTC.